These 18 T cell receptor beta chains were sequenced from one sample in a study of T cell repertoires in ileal Crohn's disease. The time point: neoterminal ileum biopsy at postoperative endoscopy, about 6 months after surgery. Sequencing used immunoSEQ multiplex PCR; TCRdb keeps in-frame clones, though not all of them. The sample shows approximately 15,000 clones, over 70% of them seen only once. Material for sequencing was ileal tissue. The receptors were gathered from an adult with Crohn's disease.

The rearrangement links TRBV6-5 to TRBJ2-7, with D tentatively TRBD1 (5 bases). V was trimmed by 5 bases and J by 2 bases, leaving 13 bases between them. The CDR3 totals 14 residues. Germline lookup yields CDR1 MNHEY and CDR2 SVGAGI. The CDR3, as DNA: TGTGCCAGCAGTAATCAGGGCCTCCCCTACGAGCAGTACTTC. Its translation is CASSNQGLPYEQYF.

The chain recombines TRBV7-6 with TRBJ2-7; D uncertain. The CDR3 runs 12 residues. V lost 4 bases, J lost 0 bases, and 4 bases lay in between. Germline-derived CDR1 and CDR2 are SGHVS and FNYEAQ. The CDR3 DNA reads as TGTGCCAGCAGCTCCAACTCCTACGAGCAGTACTTC. Protein sequence: CASSSNSYEQYF.

The chain joins TRBV4-1 to TRBJ1-1; no definite D call. Germline V gene lookup returns CDR1 MGHRA and CDR2 YSYEKL. Trimming took off 4 bases at V and 4 bases at J, with 16 bases between the two ends. This CDR3 spans 15 amino acids. CDR3 region: CASSPSGGLATEAFF. The DNA for the CDR3 is TGCGCCAGCAGCCCTTCGGGAGGGTTGGCCACTGAAGCTTTCTTT.

The table lists this clone with a few counts. This rearrangement joins TRBV5-1 to TRBJ2-2, with D possibly matching TRBD2 (6 bases). V was shortened by 0 bases and J by 6 bases, with 9 bases between the two germline ends. Germline values: CDR1 SGHRS, CDR2 YFSETQ. The CDR3 has 14 residues. The CDR3: CASSLAPGAGELFF. The CDR3 DNA reads as TGCGCCAGCAGCTTGGCCCCGGGGGCCGGGGAGCTGTTTTTT.

The chain carries TRBV7-9 and TRBJ1-2; perhaps TRBD1 as D (5 bases). V lost 4 bases to trimming and J lost 3 bases, with 12 bases between them. Germline assignment: CDR1 SEHNR and CDR2 FQNEAQ (reference sequence). The CDR3 runs to 14 residues. The CDR3 sequence is CASSSPDRHYGYTF. The CDR3 DNA reads as TGTGCCAGCAGCTCACCTGACAGACACTATGGCTACACCTTC.

V is TRBV6-1 and J is TRBJ1-2, with 8 positions matching TRBD1. The V gene end was trimmed by 4 bases and the J gene end by 1 base; junction bases not matched to a gene: 14. CDR1 is MNHNS and CDR2 is SASEGT in the germline V gene. The CDR3 is made up of 18 amino acids. DNA of the CDR3: TGTGCCAGCAGTGGCCCAAACTTCCAGGGGGCAATTAACTATGGCTACACCTTC. This translates into CASSGPNFQGAINYGYTF.

This rearrangement joins TRBV7-2 to TRBJ1-2; D remains ambiguous. Trimming removed 1 base at V and 6 bases at J, with 6 bases between. Looked up from germline, CDR1 is SGHTA and CDR2 is FQGNSA. This CDR3 is 12 amino acids long. CDR3 coding DNA: TGTGCCAGCAGCTTAGGAGGAGATGGCTACACCTTC. Its translation: CASSLGGDGYTF.

V is TRBV7-2 and J is TRBJ2-1, with TRBD2 identical over 8 bases. The CDR3 runs 15 residues. Germline V CDR1 and CDR2: SGHTA, FQGNSA. The junction had 8 bases not matched to a gene; V was cut back by 5 bases and J by 5 bases. In DNA, the CDR3 is TGTGCCAGCAGCCCCACGGGAGGGCCGCACAATGAGCAGTTCTTC. This translates into CASSPTGGPHNEQFF.

The chain recombines TRBV19 with TRBJ1-2, with 9 bases lining up with TRBD1. The V gene end was trimmed by 6 bases and the J gene end by 9 bases; junction bases not matched to a gene: 8. The germline CDR1 and CDR2 sequences are LNHDA and SQIVND (reference sequence). CDR3 length equals 13 residues. The CDR3 spells CASSNMGQGRYTF. The CDR3 DNA sequence: TGTGCCAGTAGCAATATGGGACAGGGCCGCTACACCTTC.

This chain links TRBV15 with TRBJ1-2; TRBD1 is a possible D gene (5 bases). With 1 base removed from V and 3 bases from J, the gap between germline ends came to 12 bases. The CDR3 covers 15 residues. The germline V gene encodes CDR1 LNHNV and CDR2 YYDKDF (reference sequence). CDR3 residues: CATSRGQGRHYGYTF. Here the CDR3 DNA reads TGTGCCACCAGCAGAGGGCAGGGTCGTCACTATGGCTACACCTTC. Supplemented by reference TRBV15 and TRBJ1-2, the full variable domain reads DAMVIQNPRYQVTQFGKPVTLSCSQTLNHNVMYWYQQKSSQAPKLLFHYYDKDFNNEADTPDNFQSRRPNTSFCFLDIRSPGLGDTAMYLCATSRGQGRHYGYTFGSGTRLTVV.

J is TRBJ1-4 and V is TRBV7-8; D possibly corresponds to TRBD1 (6 bases). Between the trimmed V and J ends, which lost 0 bases and 5 bases, there was a span of 25 bases. Per the germline V gene, CDR1 is SGHVS and CDR2 is FQNEAQ. This CDR3 contains 20 residues. CDR3 coding DNA: TGTGCCAGCAGCTTAGCTTCCGGACAGACCGAGGCTATAAGGAATGAAAAACTGTTTTTT. The encoded protein is CASSLASGQTEAIRNEKLFF.

This clone was observed a few times. The junction differs from germline at one of its ends, possibly a read error. The chain links TRBV7-3 to TRBJ2-5, with 9 bases identical to TRBD1. CDR3 length: 14 residues. Germline V gene sequence: CDR1 SGHTA, CDR2 FQGTGA. CDR3 sequence reads: CASSLTGTGSTQYF. The CDR3 DNA is TGTGCCAGCAGCCTAACCGGGACAGGGTCCACCCAGTACTTC.

J is TRBJ2-1 and V is TRBV7-2; no reliable D call. CDR3 length equals 11 residues. Germline assignment: CDR1 SGHTA and CDR2 FQGNSA. V gave up 5 bases and J gave up 12 bases, with 11 bases separating them. The CDR3 sequence: CASSTEIRQFF. The CDR3 bases are TGTGCCAGCAGCACCGAAATAAGGCAGTTCTTC.

There are a few counts of this clone. The V call is TRBV6-1, the J call TRBJ2-7, with D maybe TRBD2 (5 bases). Per the germline V gene, CDR1 is MNHNS and CDR2 is SASEGT. CDR3 length: 14 residues. The V and J ends lost 6 bases and 2 bases respectively, with 14 bases between them. CDR3 sequence (DNA): TGTGCCAGCAGCGCTACCGCGGGTCCCTACGAGCAGTACTTC. Translating it yields CASSATAGPYEQYF.

This clone has a handful of counts. The chain couples TRBV19 to TRBJ1-6; 7 bases line up with TRBD1. Trimming removed 6 bases from V and 7 bases from J; junction bases left unmatched: 3. The CDR3 extends over 13 amino acids. Germline V gene sequence: CDR1 LNHDA, CDR2 SQIVND (reference sequence). The CDR3 DNA is TGTGCCAGTAGAGAACAGGGGAATTCACCCCTCCACTTT. This translates into CASREQGNSPLHF.

This sequence joins TRBV7-8 and TRBJ2-7; TRBD2 aligns across 12 bases. Germline CDR1 SGHVS, CDR2 FQNEAQ. The CDR3 loop spans 16 amino acids. V dropped 6 bases and J dropped 3; count of bases not matched to a gene: 9. Here the CDR3 DNA reads TGTGCCAGCAGACAAAATGCGGGACTAGCGGGCTACGAGCAGTACTTC. This translates into CASRQNAGLAGYEQYF.

This clone was counted between two and nine times. CDR3 residues: CASSLSQTKNSPLHF. In DNA form, the CDR3 reads TGCGCCAGCAGCTTAAGTCAGACCAAGAATTCACCCCTCCACTTT. The V gene is TRBV5-1, the J gene TRBJ1-6; D call uncertain. Germline lookup yields CDR1 SGHRS and CDR2 YFSETQ. V was pared by 2 bases and J by 7 bases, with 13 bases between. CDR3 size: 15 residues.

The chain couples TRBV7-6 to TRBJ1-4; weak D call: TRBD1 (6 bases). The CDR3 totals 15 residues. The germline V and J ends were trimmed by 4 bases and 7 bases, with 16 bases remaining between them. Germline CDR1 SGHVS, CDR2 FNYEAQ. Here the CDR3 DNA reads TGTGCCAGCAGCTCCCTGCCCACAGGGAGTGAAAAACTGTTTTTT. Its protein product is CASSSLPTGSEKLFF.